This record looks at one T cell receptor (beta chain) sequence and its context. The data were obtained in a study of CD8 T cells in Susac syndrome. Patients with Susac syndrome met diagnostic criteria that were recently defined for definite or probable disease. Random hexamers served to reverse transcribe roughly 0.45 to 1 ug RNA. TCRdb used MiXCR to reprocess the immunoSEQ multiplex PCR reads, holding one entry per CDR3 protein. This table has some 130,000 distinct CDR3 sequences, approximately 95% appearing once. Per germline, CDR1 MDHEN and CDR2 SYDVKM. CDR3 length equals 15 residues. The V and J ends lost 10 bases and 5 bases, in that order; junction bases with no gene match: 13.

The sequence was collected from a human donor with Susac syndrome. Specimen: CD8+ T cells from PBMCs. The rearrangement uses TRBV28 and TRBJ2-5; 10 nucleotides match TRBD2. The CDR3 loop reads CATRLAGDPKETQYF. CDR3 nucleotide sequence: TGTGCCACTCGTCTAGCGGGAGATCCGAAGGAGACCCAGTACTTC.